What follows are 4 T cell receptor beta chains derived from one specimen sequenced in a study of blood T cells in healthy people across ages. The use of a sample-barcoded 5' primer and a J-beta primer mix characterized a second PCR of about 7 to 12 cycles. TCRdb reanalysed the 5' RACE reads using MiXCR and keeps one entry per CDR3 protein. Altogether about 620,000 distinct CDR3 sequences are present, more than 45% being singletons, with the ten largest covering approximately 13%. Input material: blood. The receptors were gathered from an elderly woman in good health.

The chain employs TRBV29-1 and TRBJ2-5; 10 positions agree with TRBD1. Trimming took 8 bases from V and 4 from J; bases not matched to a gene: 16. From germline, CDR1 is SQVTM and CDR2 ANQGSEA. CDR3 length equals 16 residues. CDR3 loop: CSQNTRQGQGRETQYF. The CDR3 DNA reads TGCAGCCAAAACACTAGGCAGGGACAGGGGAGAGAGACCCAGTACTTC.

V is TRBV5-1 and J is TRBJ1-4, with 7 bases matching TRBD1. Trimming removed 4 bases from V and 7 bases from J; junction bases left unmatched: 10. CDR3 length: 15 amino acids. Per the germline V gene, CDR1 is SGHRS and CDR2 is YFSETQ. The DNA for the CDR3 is TGCGCCAGCAGCGTACAGGGGTCAGAGGGTGAAAAACTGTTTTTT. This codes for CASSVQGSEGEKLFF.

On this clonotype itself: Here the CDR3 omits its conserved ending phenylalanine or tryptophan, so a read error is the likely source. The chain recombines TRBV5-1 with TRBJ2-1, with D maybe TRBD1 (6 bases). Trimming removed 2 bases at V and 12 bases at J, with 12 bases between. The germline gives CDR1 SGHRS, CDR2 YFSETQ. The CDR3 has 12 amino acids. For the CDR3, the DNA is TGCGCCAGCAGCTTCACCCAGGGGAGGCAGTTCTTA. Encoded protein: CASSFTQGRQFL.

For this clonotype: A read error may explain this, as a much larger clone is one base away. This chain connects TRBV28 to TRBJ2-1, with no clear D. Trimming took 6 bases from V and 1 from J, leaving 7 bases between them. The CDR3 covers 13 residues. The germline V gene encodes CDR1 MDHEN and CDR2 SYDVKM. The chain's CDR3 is CASRGWSYNEQFF. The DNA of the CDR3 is TGTGCCAGCAGGGGGTGGTCCTACAATGAGCAGTTCTTC.